These T cell receptor beta chains were read from a single sample in a study of OX40 agonist ivuxolimab in advanced cancers. Libraries were prepared by immunoSEQ multiplex PCR; TCRdb keeps only in-frame clonotypes and omits some of them. The table shows roughly 46,000 clones, with approximately 88% occurring only once. Sequencing was performed on CD4+ or CD8+ T cells sorted from blood, taken in a trial of the OX40 agonist ivuxolimab. Receptors were obtained from an adult with an advanced solid tumor such as melanoma, head and neck, liver or kidney cancer. The CDR3 runs from the conserved cysteine through the conserved F or W. The D gene is left open where the match is weak. Clone size is shown for a subset of rows, as once, few, many or a class of expanded clone.

V,D,size,J,CDR3,DNA
TRBV12-5,TRBD1,-,TRBJ1-5,CASGLRTGASNQPQHF,TGTGCTAGTGGTTTGAGGACAGGGGCAAGCAATCAGCCCCAGCATTTT
TRBV29-1,TRBD1,-,TRBJ2-5,CSVEKGQGFETQYF,TGCAGCGTTGAAAAGGGACAGGGGTTTGAGACCCAGTACTTC
TRBV27,-,-,TRBJ2-3,CASSFYRATDTQYF,TGTGCCAGCAGTTTTTACAGGGCGACAGATACGCAGTATTTT
TRBV5-8,-,-,TRBJ2-7,CASSLYNSFYEQYF,TGTGCCAGCAGCTTGTATAACAGCTTCTACGAGCAGTACTTC
TRBV28,-,few,TRBJ2-7,CASSLGLQAYEQYF,TGTGCCAGCAGTTTGGGACTGCAGGCCTACGAGCAGTACTTC
TRBV10-2,TRBD2,-,TRBJ2-4,CASSESTGRGDRYF,TGCGCCAGCAGTGAGTCGACGGGACGGGGGGATAGGTACTTC
TRBV28,TRBD1,-,TRBJ2-3,CASSFYPGQPDTQYF,TGTGCCAGCAGTTTTTACCCGGGACAGCCCGATACGCAGTATTTT
TRBV4-1,TRBD2,-,TRBJ2-5,CASSQRTSGGGAAQYF,TGCGCCAGCAGCCAACGGACTAGCGGGGGGGGCGCGGCCCAGTACTTC
TRBV10-3,TRBD2,few,TRBJ2-1,CAISGGLAGEYNEQFF,TGTGCCATCAGTGGGGGACTAGCGGGGGAATACAATGAGCAGTTCTTC
TRBV21-1,-,-,TRBJ1-1,CASSKTGVRGNTEAFF,TGTGCCAGCAGCAAAACAGGGGTACGGGGTAACACTGAAGCTTTCTTT
TRBV9,-,-,TRBJ2-7,CASSVGAGGSYEQYF,TGTGCCAGCAGCGTAGGGGCCGGCGGCTCCTACGAGCAGTACTTC
TRBV13,-,-,TRBJ2-5,CASSLPPRAFQETQYF,TGTGCCAGCAGCTTACCCCCTCGAGCGTTCCAAGAGACCCAGTACTTC
TRBV6-6,TRBD2,-,TRBJ2-2,CASRGLAGSTGELFF,TGTGCCAGCAGGGGACTAGCGGGGTCCACCGGGGAGCTGTTTTTT
TRBV10-2,-,-,TRBJ2-5,CASSRQTQETQYF,TGCGCCAGCAGTCGACAGACCCAAGAGACCCAGTACTTC
TRBV7-8,-,-,TRBJ2-7,CASSPGPNPYEQYF,TGTGCCAGCAGCCCGGGACCCAACCCCTACGAGCAGTACTTC
TRBV12-5,-,-,TRBJ2-3,CASGLGLSDTQYF,TGTGCTAGTGGTTTGGGACTTTCAGATACGCAGTATTTT
TRBV6-5,-,few,TRBJ2-5,CASSKQGWETQYF,TGTGCCAGCAGCAAACAGGGTTGGGAGACCCAGTACTTC